The next 26 T cell receptor beta chains were all read from a single sample in a study of PD-L1 blockade in urothelial cancer. Method: immunoSEQ multiplex PCR; TCRdb's copy keeps in-frame clones and lacks some. The sample has about 120,000 clones, roughly 82% seen once. Time point here: peripheral blood 6 weeks after treatment start. Sequenced material: PBMCs, taken around atezolizumab (anti-PD-L1) treatment. These receptors came from a man aged 50 to 60 with urothelial cancer.

The chain has TRBV19 and TRBJ2-2; D is perhaps TRBD2 (5 bases). The CDR3 runs to 14 residues. The V gene lost 9 bases and the J gene lost 6 bases, with 17 bases spanning the gap. CDR1 is LNHDA, CDR2 SQIVND, per germline (reference sequence). CDR3 residues: CASKGQLGSGELFF. The CDR3 bases are TGTGCCAGCAAAGGTCAACTAGGCTCCGGGGAGCTGTTTTTT.

The table lists this clone with a few counts. The genes are TRBV18 and TRBJ2-7; D uncertain. Germline CDR1 is KGHSH and CDR2 is LQKENI. The length of the CDR3 is 17 residues. Trimming stripped 2 bases from V and 0 bases from J, with 17 bases between. CDR3 DNA: TGTGCCAGCTCACCATTCGCCCCGCGGCAGAGCTCCTACGAGCAGTACTTC. This codes for CASSPFAPRQSSYEQYF.

V usage is TRBV7-2 and J usage is TRBJ2-5; D may be TRBD1 (6 bases). Germline loops: CDR1 SGHTA, CDR2 FQGNSA. V was shortened by 1 base and J by 1 base, with 10 bases between the two germline ends. The CDR3 sequence is 15 residues long. The DNA of the CDR3 is TGTGCCAGCAGCTTAGGTCAGGGGTCCCAAGAGACCCAGTACTTC. Its translation: CASSLGQGSQETQYF.

The chain has TRBV21-1 and TRBJ1-1; TRBD1 is taken as the D call from the table, unchecked against the DNA. TRBV21-1 is marked as a pseudogene. The CDR3 extends over 15 amino acids. CDR3 protein: CASYVTPLLNTEAFF. The CDR3 nucleotides are TGTGCCAGCTACGTGACACCACTGTTGAACACTGAAGCTTTCTTT.

This clone was picked up a small number of times. The CDR3 reads CASRVGGATGSPQHF. The CDR3 region has the DNA TGTGCCAGCAGGGTCGGGGGGGCGACAGGATCGCCCCAGCATTTT. The V gene is TRBV28, the J gene TRBJ1-5; perhaps TRBD1 as D (6 bases). The CDR3 contains 15 residues. V lost 6 bases and J lost 9, with 21 bases in between. Germline CDR1 and CDR2: MDHEN and SYDVKM.

J is TRBJ2-5 and V is TRBV7-2, with D perhaps TRBD2 (7 bases). This CDR3 has 14 amino acids. From germline, CDR1 is SGHTA and CDR2 FQGNSA. V was trimmed by 0 bases and J by 5 bases, leaving 10 bases between them. Written as DNA, the CDR3 is TGTGCCAGCAGCTTAGCGGGAGGGGGGGAGACCCAGTACTTC. This gives the protein CASSLAGGGETQYF.

The chain joins TRBV5-1 to TRBJ2-1; tentative D call: TRBD2 (7 bases). The V gene's germline CDR1 is SGHRS and CDR2 YFSETQ. The ends were cut back, 4 bases at V and 4 bases at J, with 15 bases in the middle. This CDR3 spans 15 amino acids. CDR3 sequence (DNA): TGCGCCAGCAGCCGGGGGGCTAGCAGTTACAATGAGCAGTTCTTC. Translation: CASSRGASSYNEQFF.

CDR3 loop: CARSSFGEDGYTF. CDR3 coding DNA: TGTGCCAGAAGCTCTTTTGGTGAGGATGGCTACACCTTC. The J gene is TRBJ1-2, the V gene TRBV5-3; D call uncertain. TRBV5-3 is an ORF for which the function is uncertain. The CDR3 spans 13 residues. V lost 3 bases to trimming and J lost 6 bases, with 12 bases between them.

V is TRBV6-1 and J is TRBJ2-5; 16 nucleotides match TRBD2. Germline CDR1 is MNHNS and CDR2 is SASEGT. The ends lost 3 bases at V and 5 bases at J; junction bases unmatched: 9. The CDR3 contains 18 residues. This CDR3 is CASSDRDPGLAGGETQYF. The CDR3 DNA reads TGTGCCAGCAGTGACCGTGACCCGGGACTAGCGGGAGGGGAGACCCAGTACTTC.

The chain uses TRBV5-4 and TRBJ2-7; D may be TRBD1 (6 bases). Looked up from germline, CDR1 is SGHNT and CDR2 is YYREEE (reference sequence). Trimming took 4 bases from V and 4 from J, leaving 21 bases between them. CDR3 length: 16 amino acids. As DNA, the CDR3 is TGTGCCAGCAGCCTCGACGCAACAGGGAGTCAATACGAGCAGTACTTC. This translates into CASSLDATGSQYEQYF.

This rearrangement joins TRBV7-2 to TRBJ2-3; no firm D call. Germline lookup yields CDR1 SGHTA and CDR2 FQGNSA. This CDR3 comprises 13 residues. Trimming cost V 1 base and J 1 base, with 3 bases left between them. The CDR3 protein is CASSLGGTDTQYF. Written as DNA, the CDR3 is TGTGCCAGCAGCTTAGGAGGCACAGATACGCAGTATTTT. Complete variable domain (other parts from reference TRBV7-2 and TRBJ2-3): GAGVSQSPSNKVTEKGKDVELRCDPISGHTALYWYRQSLGQGLEFLIYFQGNSAPDKSGLPSDRFSAERTGGSVSTLTIQRTQQEDSAVYLCASSLGGTDTQYFGPGTRLTVL.

This rearrangement joins TRBV5-4 to TRBJ2-1, with TRBD2 identical over 9 bases. Trimming cost V 5 bases and J 0 bases; bases outside gene matches: 3. Germline values: CDR1 SGHNT, CDR2 YYREEE (reference sequence). This CDR3 is 15 amino acids long. The CDR3 spells CASSRSGSSYNEQFF. As DNA, the CDR3 is TGTGCCAGCAGTCGTAGCGGGAGCTCCTACAATGAGCAGTTCTTC. Variable domain in full (rest from reference TRBV5-4 and TRBJ2-1): ETGVTQSPTHLIKTRGQQVTLRCSSQSGHNTVSWYQQALGQGPQFIFQYYREEENGRGNFPPRFSGLQFPNYSSELNVNALELDDSALYLCASSRSGSSYNEQFFGPGTRLTVL.

This clone has a single count. The gene calls are TRBV15 and TRBJ2-1; the match to TRBD2 covers 10 bases. The germline CDR1 and CDR2 sequences are LNHNV and YYDKDF (reference sequence). The CDR3 has 16 residues. The J segment lost 7 bases and the V segment lost 0 bases, leaving 6 bases of the junction unmatched. Written as DNA, the CDR3 is TGTGCCACCAGCAGAGATAGGACTAGCGGCCCAAATGAGCAGTTCTTC. This codes for CATSRDRTSGPNEQFF.

V is TRBV6-1 and J is TRBJ1-5; unclear D gene. This CDR3 comprises 13 residues. In germline, CDR1 is MNHNS, CDR2 SASEGT. The V and J ends lost 0 bases and 13 bases respectively, with 13 bases between them. The CDR3 reads CASSEASRVFQHF. In DNA, the CDR3 is TGTGCCAGCAGTGAAGCCTCCCGGGTCTTTCAGCATTTT.

This clone was recorded once. The gene calls are TRBV30 and TRBJ1-6; D is undetermined. Trimming removed 4 bases from V and 10 bases from J, with 20 bases in between. This CDR3 has 15 amino acids. The germline gives CDR1 GTSNPN, CDR2 SVGIG (reference sequence). Here the CDR3 DNA reads TGTGCCTGGATTTTAGGTCCTAAGAAGCGATCACCCCTCCACTTT. Protein product: CAWILGPKKRSPLHF.

This clone was counted a single time. The gene calls are TRBV11-1 and TRBJ1-3, with TRBD1 as a possible D gene (5 bases). Trimming stripped 5 bases from V and 6 bases from J, with 17 bases between. Germline loops: CDR1 SGHAT, CDR2 FQDESV (reference sequence). The CDR3 runs 15 residues. The CDR3 DNA reads TGTGCCAGCAGCCCAGACGGACACATCTCAAACACCATATATTTT. Translated, it gives CASSPDGHISNTIYF.

This chain uses TRBV27 with TRBJ1-2; 10 nucleotides line up with TRBD1. CDR3 size: 13 residues. With 6 bases clipped from V and 9 bases from J, the junction kept 7 bases outside the gene matches. Germline values: CDR1 MNHEY, CDR2 SMNVEV (reference sequence). CDR3: CASRPGQGLSYTF. CDR3 in DNA: TGTGCCAGCAGGCCGGGACAGGGGTTGAGCTACACCTTC.

The V call is TRBV5-1, the J call TRBJ1-4, with 7 bases aligning to TRBD1. Germline CDR1 reads SGHRS; CDR2 reads YFSETQ. This CDR3 comprises 14 residues. Germline trimming cut 3 bases from V and 5 bases from J; bases unmatched to any gene: 4. CDR3: CASSSEGANEKLFF. In DNA, the CDR3 is TGCGCCAGCAGCTCCGAGGGGGCAAATGAAAAACTGTTTTTT.

About this clone: Other nucleotide sequences from this sample produce the same CDR3. The genes are TRBV10-1 and TRBJ2-5; 10 nucleotides match TRBD2. CDR1 and CDR2 from the germline V gene are WNHNN and SYGVQD (reference sequence). Trimming took 4 bases from V and 5 from J; bases not matched to a gene: 4. The CDR3 is 14 amino acids. This CDR3 reads CASSASGRRETQYF. The CDR3 region has the DNA TGCGCCAGCAGTGCTAGCGGGAGACGGGAGACCCAGTACTTC.

V is TRBV19 and J is TRBJ2-7; D remains ambiguous. The V gene lost 4 bases and the J gene lost 0 bases, with 13 bases spanning the gap. The V gene's germline CDR1 is LNHDA and CDR2 SQIVND (reference sequence). This CDR3 region has 15 residues. The CDR3 DNA follows: TGTGCCAGTAGTAGTTCCTATATCGACTCCTACGAGCAGTACTTC. Translated: CASSSSYIDSYEQYF.

CDR3 DNA: TGTGCCAGCAGCTCTGCGGGACAGGGCGGTTTTAATGAGCAGTTCTTC. Translated, it gives CASSSAGQGGFNEQFF. The V gene is TRBV5-5, the J gene TRBJ2-1; 9 bases match TRBD1. CDR1 and CDR2 from the germline V gene are SGHKS and YYEKEE (reference sequence). With V trimmed by 3 bases and J by 7 bases, 11 bases remained unmatched. The CDR3 totals 16 residues.

CDR3 loop: CASSIRTEETQYF. CDR3 bases: TGCGCCAGCAGCATACGAACGGAAGAGACCCAGTACTTC. The chain has TRBV5-1 and TRBJ2-5; D is unresolved. V lost 4 bases, J lost 3 bases, and 10 bases lay in between. CDR3 size: 13 residues. Per the germline V gene, CDR1 is SGHRS and CDR2 is YFSETQ.

V usage is TRBV7-3 and J usage is TRBJ2-2; unclear D gene. Germline V gives CDR1 SGHTA, CDR2 FQGTGA. The CDR3 length is 13 residues. The ends were cut back, 4 bases at V and 4 bases at J, with 7 bases in the middle. The CDR3 DNA follows: TGTGCCAGCAGCTCGCAACTCACCGGGGAGCTGTTTTTT. It encodes CASSSQLTGELFF.

V and J are TRBV18 and TRBJ2-3; TRBD2 agrees at 12 bases. The trim removed 3 bases at V and 4 bases at J, leaving 2 bases unmatched. Germline values: CDR1 KGHSH, CDR2 LQKENI. The CDR3 has 15 amino acids. CDR3 nucleotide sequence: TGTGCCAGCTCACCCCCTAGCGGGAGGGCAGATACGCAGTATTTT. Amino acids: CASSPPSGRADTQYF.

This clone was observed a handful of times. The rearrangement uses TRBV9 and TRBJ1-1, with D possibly matching TRBD1 (5 bases). This CDR3 has 13 amino acids. The V end was cut by 1 base, the J end by 6 bases, with 10 bases between. In germline, CDR1 is SGDLS, CDR2 YYNGEE. The CDR3 region is CASSVLGDAEAFF. In nucleotides, the CDR3 is TGTGCCAGCAGCGTATTAGGGGATGCTGAAGCTTTCTTT. Full variable domain (rest looked up from reference TRBV9 and TRBJ1-1): DSGVTQTPKHLITATGQRVTLRCSPRSGDLSVYWYQQSLDQGLQFLIQYYNGEERAKGNILERFSAQQFPDLHSELNLSSLELGDSALYFCASSVLGDAEAFFGQGTRLTVV.

V is TRBV27 and J is TRBJ1-1; D unclear. The CDR3 is 13 residues long. The ends were cut back, 4 bases at V and 8 bases at J, with 14 bases in the middle. From germline, CDR1 is MNHEY and CDR2 SMNVEV (reference sequence). This CDR3 is CASSSVRTGEAFF. In DNA form, the CDR3 reads TGTGCCAGCAGTTCCGTCAGGACGGGAGAAGCTTTCTTT.